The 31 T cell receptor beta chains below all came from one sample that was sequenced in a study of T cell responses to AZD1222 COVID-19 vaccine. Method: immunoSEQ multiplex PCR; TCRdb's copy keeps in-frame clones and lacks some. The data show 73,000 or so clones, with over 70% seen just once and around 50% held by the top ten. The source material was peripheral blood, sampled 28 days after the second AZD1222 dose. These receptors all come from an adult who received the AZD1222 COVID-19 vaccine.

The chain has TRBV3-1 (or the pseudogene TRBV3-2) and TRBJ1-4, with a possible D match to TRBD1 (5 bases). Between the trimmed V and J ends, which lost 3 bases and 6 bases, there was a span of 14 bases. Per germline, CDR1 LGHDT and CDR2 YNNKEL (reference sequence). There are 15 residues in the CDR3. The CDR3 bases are TGTGCCAGCAGCCAGCCCGGGGGGGGAGATGAAAAACTGTTTTTT. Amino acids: CASSQPGGGDEKLFF.

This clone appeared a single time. CDR3 in amino acids: CASSRRRGGLDTGELFF. CDR3 sequence (DNA): TGTGCCAGCAGCCGTCGGAGAGGGGGGCTCGACACCGGGGAGCTGTTTTTT. The chain carries TRBV14 and TRBJ2-2; D may match TRBD1 or TRBD2 (6 bases each). The ends were cut back, 4 bases at V and 3 bases at J, with 18 bases in the middle. The CDR3 length is 17 residues. Per germline, CDR1 SGHDN and CDR2 FVKESK.

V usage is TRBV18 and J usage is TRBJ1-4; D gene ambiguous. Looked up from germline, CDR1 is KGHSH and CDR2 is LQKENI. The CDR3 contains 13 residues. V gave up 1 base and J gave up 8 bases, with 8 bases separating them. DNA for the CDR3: TGTGCCAGCTCACCACAGCCCCGGGAAAAACTGTTTTTT. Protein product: CASSPQPREKLFF.

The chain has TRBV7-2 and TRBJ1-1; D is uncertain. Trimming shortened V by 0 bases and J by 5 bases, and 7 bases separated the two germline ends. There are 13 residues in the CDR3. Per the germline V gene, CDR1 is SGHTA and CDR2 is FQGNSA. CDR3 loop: CASSLAQRTEAFF. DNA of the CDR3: TGTGCCAGCAGCTTAGCACAGAGGACTGAAGCTTTCTTT.

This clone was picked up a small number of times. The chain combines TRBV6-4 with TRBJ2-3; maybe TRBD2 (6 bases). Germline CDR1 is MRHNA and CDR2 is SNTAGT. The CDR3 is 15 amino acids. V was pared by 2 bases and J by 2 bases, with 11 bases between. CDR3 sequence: CASSDGRTTTDTQYF. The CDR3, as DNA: TGTGCCAGCAGTGACGGCCGGACTACCACAGATACGCAGTATTTT.

Written as DNA, the CDR3 is TGTGCCAGCAGTTTATTAGCGGGGAATGGGTTTGACGAGCAGTACTTC. This translates into CASSLLAGNGFDEQYF. The rearrangement uses TRBV27 and TRBJ2-7, with 8 bases aligning to TRBD2. Germline CDR1 reads MNHEY; CDR2 reads SMNVEV (reference sequence). CDR3 length: 16 amino acids. Trimming removed 1 base from V and 5 bases from J; junction bases left unmatched: 10.

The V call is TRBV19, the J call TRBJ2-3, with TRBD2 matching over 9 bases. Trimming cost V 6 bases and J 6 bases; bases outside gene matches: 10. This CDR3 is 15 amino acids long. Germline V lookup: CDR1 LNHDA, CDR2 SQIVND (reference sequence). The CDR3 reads CASSRAGGYLDTQYF. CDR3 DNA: TGTGCCAGTAGCCGGGCGGGAGGGTATTTGGATACGCAGTATTTT.

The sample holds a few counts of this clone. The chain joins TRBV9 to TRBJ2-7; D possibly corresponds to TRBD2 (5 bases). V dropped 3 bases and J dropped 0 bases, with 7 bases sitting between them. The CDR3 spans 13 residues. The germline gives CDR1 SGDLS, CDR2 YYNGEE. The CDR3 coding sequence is TGTGCCAGCAGCGGGACTGCCTCCTACGAGCAGTACTTC. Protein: CASSGTASYEQYF. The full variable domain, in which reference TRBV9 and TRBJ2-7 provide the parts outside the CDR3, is DSGVTQTPKHLITATGQRVTLRCSPRSGDLSVYWYQQSLDQGLQFLIQYYNGEERAKGNILERFSAQQFPDLHSELNLSSLELGDSALYFCASSGTASYEQYFGPGTRLTVT.

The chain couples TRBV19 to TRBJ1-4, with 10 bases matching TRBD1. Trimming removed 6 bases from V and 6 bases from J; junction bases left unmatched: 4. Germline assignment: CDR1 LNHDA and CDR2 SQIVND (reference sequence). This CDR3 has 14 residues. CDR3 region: CASRPGTGDEKLFF. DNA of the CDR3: TGTGCCAGTAGACCCGGGACAGGGGATGAAAAACTGTTTTTT.

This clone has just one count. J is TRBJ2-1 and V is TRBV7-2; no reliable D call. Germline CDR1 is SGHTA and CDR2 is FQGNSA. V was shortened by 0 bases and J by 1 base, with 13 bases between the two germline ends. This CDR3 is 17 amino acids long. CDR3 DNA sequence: TGTGCCAGCAGCTTAGCAAGGGCCTACCAGTCCTACAATGAGCAGTTCTTC. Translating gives CASSLARAYQSYNEQFF.

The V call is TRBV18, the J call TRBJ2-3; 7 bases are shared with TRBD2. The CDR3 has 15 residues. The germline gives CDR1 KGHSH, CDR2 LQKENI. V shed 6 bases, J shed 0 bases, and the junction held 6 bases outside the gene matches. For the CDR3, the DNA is TGTGCCAGCTCCCAAAGCGGGAAGAGCACAGATACGCAGTATTTT. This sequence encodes CASSQSGKSTDTQYF. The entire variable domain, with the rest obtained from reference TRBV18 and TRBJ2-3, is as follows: NAGVMQNPRHLVRRRGQEARLRCSPMKGHSHVYWYRQLPEEGLKFMVYLQKENIIDESGMPKERFSAEFPKEGPSILRIQQVVRGDSAAYFCASSQSGKSTDTQYFGPGTRLTVL.

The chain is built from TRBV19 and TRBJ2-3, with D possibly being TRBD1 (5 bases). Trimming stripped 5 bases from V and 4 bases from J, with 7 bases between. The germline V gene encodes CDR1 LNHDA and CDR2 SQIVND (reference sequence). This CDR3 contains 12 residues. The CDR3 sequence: CASSPRADTQYF. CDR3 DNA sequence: TGTGCCAGTAGTCCCAGGGCAGATACGCAGTATTTT.

CDR3 sequence (DNA): TGTGCCAGTAGTACCACCGGGGGCGGGGAGCTGTTTTTT. Amino acid sequence: CASSTTGGGELFF. The rearrangement joins TRBV19 to TRBJ2-2, with D maybe TRBD2 (6 bases). The CDR3 consists of 13 residues. Germline V gene sequence: CDR1 LNHDA, CDR2 SQIVND (reference sequence). Trimming took off 4 bases at V and 7 bases at J, with 10 bases between the two ends.

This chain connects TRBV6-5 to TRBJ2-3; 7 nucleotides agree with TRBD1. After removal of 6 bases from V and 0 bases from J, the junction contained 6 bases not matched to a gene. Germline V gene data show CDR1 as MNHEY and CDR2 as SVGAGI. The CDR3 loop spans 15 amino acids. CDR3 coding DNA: TGTGCCAGCAGCTACACAGGGGAAAGCACAGATACGCAGTATTTT. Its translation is CASSYTGESTDTQYF.

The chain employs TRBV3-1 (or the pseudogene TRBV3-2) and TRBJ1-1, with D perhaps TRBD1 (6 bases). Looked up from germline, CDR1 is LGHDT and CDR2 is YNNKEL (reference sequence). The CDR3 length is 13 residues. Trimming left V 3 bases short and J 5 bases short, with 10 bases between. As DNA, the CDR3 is TGTGCCAGCAGCCATTACAGGGCGACTGAAGCTTTCTTT. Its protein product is CASSHYRATEAFF.

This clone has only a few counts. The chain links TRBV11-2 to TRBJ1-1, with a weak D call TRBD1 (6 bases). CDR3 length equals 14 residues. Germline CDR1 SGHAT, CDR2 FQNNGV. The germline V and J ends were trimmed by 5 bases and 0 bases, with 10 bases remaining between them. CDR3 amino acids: CASSAGQVNTEAFF. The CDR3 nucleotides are TGTGCCAGCAGCGCGGGACAAGTGAACACTGAAGCTTTCTTT.

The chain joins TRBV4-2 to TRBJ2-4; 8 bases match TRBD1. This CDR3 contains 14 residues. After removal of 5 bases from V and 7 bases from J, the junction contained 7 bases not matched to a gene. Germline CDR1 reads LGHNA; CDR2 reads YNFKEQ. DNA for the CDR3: TGTGCCAGCAGCATCGGGACAGGAGCCAACATTCAGTACTTC. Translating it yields CASSIGTGANIQYF.

The CDR3 DNA reads as TGTGCCATCGCGACAGGTAGCTCCTACAATGAGCAGTTCTTC. The encoded protein is CAIATGSSYNEQFF. The rearrangement links TRBV10-3 to TRBJ2-1, with a possible D match to TRBD1 (6 bases). The V end was cut by 8 bases, the J end by 0 bases, with 11 bases between. The germline V gene encodes CDR1 ENHRY and CDR2 SYGVKD. This CDR3 is built from 14 residues.

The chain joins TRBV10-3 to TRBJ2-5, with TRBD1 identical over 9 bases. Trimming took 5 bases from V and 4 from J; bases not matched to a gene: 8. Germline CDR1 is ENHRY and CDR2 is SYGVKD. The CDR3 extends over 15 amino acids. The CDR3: CAISLNGQGRETQYF. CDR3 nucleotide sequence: TGTGCCATCAGTCTAAACGGACAGGGGCGAGAGACCCAGTACTTC.

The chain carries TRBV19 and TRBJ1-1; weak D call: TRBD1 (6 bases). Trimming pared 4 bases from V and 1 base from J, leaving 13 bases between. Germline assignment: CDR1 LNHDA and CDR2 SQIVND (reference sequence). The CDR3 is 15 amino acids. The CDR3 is CASSNTGLRNTEAFF. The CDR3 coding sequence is TGTGCCAGTAGTAATACAGGGCTGAGGAACACTGAAGCTTTCTTT.

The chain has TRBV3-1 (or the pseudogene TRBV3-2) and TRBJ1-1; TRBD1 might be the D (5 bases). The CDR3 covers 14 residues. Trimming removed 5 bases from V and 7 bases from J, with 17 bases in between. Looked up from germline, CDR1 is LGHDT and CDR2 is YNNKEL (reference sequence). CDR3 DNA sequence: TGTGCCAGCAGCATAAAGATCGGGACGGTTGAAGCTTTCTTT. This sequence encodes CASSIKIGTVEAFF.

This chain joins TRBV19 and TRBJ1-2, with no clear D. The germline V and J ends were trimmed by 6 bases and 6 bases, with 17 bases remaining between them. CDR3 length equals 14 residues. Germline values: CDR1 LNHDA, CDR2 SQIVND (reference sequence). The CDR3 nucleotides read TGTGCCAGTAGCATCCCCGGGTCGACGAATGGCTACACCTTC. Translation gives CASSIPGSTNGYTF.

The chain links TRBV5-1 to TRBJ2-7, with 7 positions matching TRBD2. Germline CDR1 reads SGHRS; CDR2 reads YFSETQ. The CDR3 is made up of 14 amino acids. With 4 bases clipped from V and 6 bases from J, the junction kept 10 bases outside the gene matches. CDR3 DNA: TGCGCCAGCAGCCTTGGCGGGAGTAAAGGCGAGCAGTACTTC. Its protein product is CASSLGGSKGEQYF.

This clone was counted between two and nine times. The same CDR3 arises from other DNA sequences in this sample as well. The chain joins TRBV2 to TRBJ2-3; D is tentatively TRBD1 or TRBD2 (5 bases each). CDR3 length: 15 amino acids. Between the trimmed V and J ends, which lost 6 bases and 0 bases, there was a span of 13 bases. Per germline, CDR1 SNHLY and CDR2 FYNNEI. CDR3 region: CASSAGTASTDTQYF. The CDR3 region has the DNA TGTGCCAGCAGCGCCGGGACGGCCAGCACAGATACGCAGTATTTT.

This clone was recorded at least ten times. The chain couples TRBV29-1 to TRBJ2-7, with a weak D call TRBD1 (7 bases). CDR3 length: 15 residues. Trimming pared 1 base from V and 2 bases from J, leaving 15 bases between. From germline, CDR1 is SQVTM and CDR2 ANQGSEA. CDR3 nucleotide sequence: TGCAGCGTTGAAGGATCGGGGGACAGAGCCTACGAGCAGTACTTC. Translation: CSVEGSGDRAYEQYF.

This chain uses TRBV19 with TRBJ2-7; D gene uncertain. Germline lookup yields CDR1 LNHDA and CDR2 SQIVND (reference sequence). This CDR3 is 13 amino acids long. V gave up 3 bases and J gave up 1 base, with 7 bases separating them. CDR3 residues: CASSMGSSYEQYF. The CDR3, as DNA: TGTGCCAGTAGTATGGGGTCTTCCTACGAGCAGTACTTC. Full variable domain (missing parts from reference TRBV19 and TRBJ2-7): DGGITQSPKYLFRKEGQNVTLSCEQNLNHDAMYWYRQDPGQGLRLIYYSQIVNDFQKGDIAEGYSVSREKKESFPLTVTSAQKNPTAFYLCASSMGSSYEQYFGPGTRLTVT.

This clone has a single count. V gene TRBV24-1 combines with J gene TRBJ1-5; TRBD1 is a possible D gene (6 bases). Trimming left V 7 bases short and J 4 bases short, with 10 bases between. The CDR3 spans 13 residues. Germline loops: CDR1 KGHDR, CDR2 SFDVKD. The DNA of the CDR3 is TGTGCCACCAGCGGGGGCTGGAATCAGCCCCAGCATTTT. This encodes CATSGGWNQPQHF.

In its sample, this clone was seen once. The CDR3 loop is CASSIGQGWAEAFF. In DNA, the CDR3 is TGTGCCAGTAGTATCGGGCAGGGTTGGGCTGAAGCTTTCTTT. The chain joins TRBV19 to TRBJ1-1; tentative D call: TRBD1 (5 bases). The CDR3 spans 14 residues. V was pared by 3 bases and J by 6 bases, with 14 bases between. Germline loops: CDR1 LNHDA, CDR2 SQIVND (reference sequence).

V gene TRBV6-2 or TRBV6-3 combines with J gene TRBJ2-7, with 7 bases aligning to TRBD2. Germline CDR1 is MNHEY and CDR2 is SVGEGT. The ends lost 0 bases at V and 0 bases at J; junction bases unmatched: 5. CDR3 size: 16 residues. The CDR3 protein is CASSYSMREGSYEQYF. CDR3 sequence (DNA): TGTGCCAGCAGTTACTCGATGAGGGAGGGCTCCTACGAGCAGTACTTC.

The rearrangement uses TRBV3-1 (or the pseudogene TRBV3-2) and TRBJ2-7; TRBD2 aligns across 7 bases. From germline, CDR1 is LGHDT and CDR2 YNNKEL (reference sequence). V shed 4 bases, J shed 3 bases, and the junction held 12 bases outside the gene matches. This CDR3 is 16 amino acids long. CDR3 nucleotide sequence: TGTGCCAGCAGCCCGCCGACTCAGCGGGGCCGCTACGAGCAGTACTTC. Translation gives CASSPPTQRGRYEQYF.

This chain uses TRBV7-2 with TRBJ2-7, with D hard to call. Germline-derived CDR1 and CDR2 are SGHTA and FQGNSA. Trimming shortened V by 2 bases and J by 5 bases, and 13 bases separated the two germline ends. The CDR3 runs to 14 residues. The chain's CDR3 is CASSLLNDPNEQYF. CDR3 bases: TGTGCCAGCAGCTTATTAAACGATCCCAACGAGCAGTACTTC. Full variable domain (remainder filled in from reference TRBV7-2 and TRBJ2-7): GAGVSQSPSNKVTEKGKDVELRCDPISGHTALYWYRQSLGQGLEFLIYFQGNSAPDKSGLPSDRFSAERTGGSVSTLTIQRTQQEDSAVYLCASSLLNDPNEQYFGPGTRLTVT.